These T cell receptor beta chains were read from a single sample in a study of T-cell reconstitution after alpha-beta-depleted transplantation in children. MiXCR was run by TCRdb on the PCR reads, yielding one entry per CDR3 protein. The table includes 100,000 to 120,000 distinct CDR3 sequences, approximately 6% detected once. Sequences were derived from PBMCs, mostly from graft donor cells, sampled 360 days after TCRalphabeta/CD19-depleted stem cell transplant. All receptors derive from a male patient aged 2-15 years who had a stem cell transplant for acute lymphoblastic leukemia, so the T cells may come from the graft donor. The conserved cysteine and the conserved F or W are not part of the CDR3 here. Fields, in order: V gene, J gene, CDR3 length, CDR3 protein.

TRBV12-3/TRBV12-4	TRBJ1-2	9	ASSLNYGYT
TRBV27	TRBJ2-2	13	ASSPRDTNTGELF
TRBV2	TRBJ2-2	13	ASSRSRARIGELF
TRBV29-1	TRBJ2-5	12	SGTSGVRREAQY
TRBV27	TRBJ2-7	11	ASSSTGNHEQY
TRBV6-1	TRBJ1-4	13	ASSEDGVSDEKLF
TRBV5-6	TRBJ2-7	15	ASWLRRLEGFSYEQY
TRBV6-1	TRBJ1-5	14	ASSEKDWSSNQPQH
TRBV6-1	TRBJ2-7	12	ASSRTGLAGEQY
TRBV9	TRBJ1-2	11	ASSPGTGGRYT
TRBV4-3	TRBJ2-3	18	ASSQDGGTSGRHSTDTQY
TRBV19	TRBJ1-5	7	ASSQPQH
TRBV10-3	TRBJ1-1	11	AMGGEMNTEAF
TRBV7-9	TRBJ1-2	13	ASSLPRDRSYGYT
TRBV4-3	TRBJ2-3	13	ASSPMGRTGDTQY
TRBV20-1	TRBJ1-5	12	SAPGQGLKQPQH
TRBV4-1	TRBJ2-2	14	ASSPVGTIDTGELF
TRBV18	TRBJ2-7	15	ASSPPELAASSYEQY
TRBV6-2/TRBV6-3	TRBJ2-5	12	ASRSRGRGETQY
TRBV28	TRBJ1-1	9	ASSLDRVAF
TRBV6-6	TRBJ2-1	11	ASSYNLYNEQF
TRBV27	TRBJ2-7	12	ASSLSSGFYEQY
TRBV11-1	TRBJ2-3	13	ASSVGTISTDTQY
TRBV4-3	TRBJ2-1	12	ASSPEISNDEQF
TRBV4-3	TRBJ2-7	11	ASSYDTRNEQY
TRBV7-6	TRBJ2-1	13	ASGLAGGSYNEQF
TRBV7-9	TRBJ1-1	13	ASSSDSSLNTEAF
TRBV27	TRBJ2-7	12	ASSLFPGVYEQY
TRBV20-1	TRBJ1-2	11	SARDGFSYGYT
TRBV25-1	TRBJ1-4	12	ASSEAGDYEKLF
TRBV20-1	TRBJ1-4	11	SAVTENREKLF
TRBV20-1	TRBJ2-1	9	SASRVNEQF
TRBV27	TRBJ1-4	12	ASSLRRFNEKLF
TRBV10-3	TRBJ2-6	14	AIRGQGNSGANVLT
TRBV7-2	TRBJ1-3	13	ASSLVTASGNTIY
TRBV29-1	TRBJ2-1	15	SVEGTSGGALYNEQF
TRBV13	TRBJ2-2	16	ASSPYPAGEVGTGELF
TRBV15	TRBJ2-1	15	ATSRVPGGRVDNEQF
TRBV29-1	TRBJ2-1	10	SVLLGTNEQF
TRBV6-5	TRBJ2-2	10	ASSYFNGELF
TRBV7-9	TRBJ2-5	12	ASSLYRPQETQY
TRBV7-8	TRBJ2-5	12	ASSSRQYQETQY
TRBV7-9	TRBJ2-7	14	ASSLEGIGGKYEQY
TRBV13	TRBJ2-4	14	ASSATGDLAKNIQY
TRBV28	TRBJ2-1	13	ASSLTTASYNEQF
TRBV5-1	TRBJ2-1	11	ASSLNSYNEQF
TRBV4-2	TRBJ1-6	12	ASSHGQGGSPLH
TRBV21-1	TRBJ1-1	13	ASSVPLVTVSEAF
TRBV28	TRBJ1-5	9	ASSFANPQH
TRBV7-6	TRBJ2-7	11	ASSLTWGSEQY